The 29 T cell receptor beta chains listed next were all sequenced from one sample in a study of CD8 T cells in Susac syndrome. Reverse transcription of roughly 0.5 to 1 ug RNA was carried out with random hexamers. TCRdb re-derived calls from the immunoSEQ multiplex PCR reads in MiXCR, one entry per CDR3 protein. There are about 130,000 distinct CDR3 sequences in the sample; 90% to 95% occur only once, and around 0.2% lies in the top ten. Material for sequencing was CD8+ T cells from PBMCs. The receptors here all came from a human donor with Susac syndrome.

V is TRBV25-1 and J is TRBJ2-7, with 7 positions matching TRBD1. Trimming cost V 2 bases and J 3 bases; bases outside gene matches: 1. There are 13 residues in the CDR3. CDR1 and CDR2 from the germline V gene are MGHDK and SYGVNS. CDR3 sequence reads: CASSEGQDYEQYF. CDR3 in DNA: TGTGCCAGCAGTGAAGGACAGGACTACGAGCAGTACTTC.

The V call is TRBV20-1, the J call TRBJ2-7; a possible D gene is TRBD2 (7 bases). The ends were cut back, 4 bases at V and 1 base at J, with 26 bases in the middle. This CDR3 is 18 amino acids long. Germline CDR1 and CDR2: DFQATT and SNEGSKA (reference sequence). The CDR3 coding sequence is TGCAGTGCTACCGAAAGCGGGTGGAAACAGGGAGGGTCCTACGAGCAGTACTTC. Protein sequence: CSATESGWKQGGSYEQYF.

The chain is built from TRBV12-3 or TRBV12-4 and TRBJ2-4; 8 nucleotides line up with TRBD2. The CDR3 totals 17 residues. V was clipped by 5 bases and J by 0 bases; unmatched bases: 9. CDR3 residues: CASSPGGSGAAKNIQYF. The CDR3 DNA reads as TGTGCCAGCAGTCCGGGGGGGTCCGGGGCAGCCAAAAACATTCAGTACTTC.

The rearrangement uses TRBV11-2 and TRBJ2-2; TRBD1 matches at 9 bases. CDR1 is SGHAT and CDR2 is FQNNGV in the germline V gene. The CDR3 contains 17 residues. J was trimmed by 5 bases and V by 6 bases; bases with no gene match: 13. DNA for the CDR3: TGTGCCAGCAGTCAAAGGGGAGGACAGGGGCGGACCGGGGAGCTGTTTTTT. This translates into CASSQRGGQGRTGELFF.

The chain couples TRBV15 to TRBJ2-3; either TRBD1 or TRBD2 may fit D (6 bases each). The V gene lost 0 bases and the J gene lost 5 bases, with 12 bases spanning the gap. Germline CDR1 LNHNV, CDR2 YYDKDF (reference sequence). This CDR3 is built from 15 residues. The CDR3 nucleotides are TGTGCCACCAGCAGAGATTCCGGGGGCGTAGATACGCAGTATTTT. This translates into CATSRDSGGVDTQYF.

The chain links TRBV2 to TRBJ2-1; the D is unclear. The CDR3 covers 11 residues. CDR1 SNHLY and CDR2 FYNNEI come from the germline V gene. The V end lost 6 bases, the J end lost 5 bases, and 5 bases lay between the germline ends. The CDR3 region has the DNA TGTGCCAGCAGGCCAGACAATGAGCAGTTCTTC. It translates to CASRPDNEQFF. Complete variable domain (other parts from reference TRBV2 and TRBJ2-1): EPEVTQTPSHQVTQMGQEVILRCVPISNHLYFYWYRQILGQKVEFLVSFYNNEISEKSEIFDDQFSVERPDGSNFTLKIRSTKLEDSAMYFCASRPDNEQFFGPGTRLTVL.

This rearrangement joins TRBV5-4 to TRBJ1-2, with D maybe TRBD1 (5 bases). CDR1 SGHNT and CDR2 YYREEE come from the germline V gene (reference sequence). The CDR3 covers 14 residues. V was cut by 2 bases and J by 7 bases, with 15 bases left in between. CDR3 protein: CASSFRGVLFGYTF. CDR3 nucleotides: TGTGCCAGCAGCTTCAGAGGGGTTTTATTTGGCTACACCTTC.

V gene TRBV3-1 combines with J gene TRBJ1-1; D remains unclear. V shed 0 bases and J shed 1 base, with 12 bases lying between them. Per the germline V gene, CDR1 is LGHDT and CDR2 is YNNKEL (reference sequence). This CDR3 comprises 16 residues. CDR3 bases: TGTGCCAGCAGCCAAGAGCCCAGAAATTGGAACACTGAAGCTTTCTTT. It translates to CASSQEPRNWNTEAFF.

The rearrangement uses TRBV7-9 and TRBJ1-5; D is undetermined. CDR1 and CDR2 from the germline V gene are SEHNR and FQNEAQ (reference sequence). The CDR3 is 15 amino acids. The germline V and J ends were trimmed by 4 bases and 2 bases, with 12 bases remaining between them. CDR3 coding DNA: TGTGCCAGCAGCTCTGGTCTCGAGGGCAATCAGCCCCAGCATTTT. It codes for CASSSGLEGNQPQHF.

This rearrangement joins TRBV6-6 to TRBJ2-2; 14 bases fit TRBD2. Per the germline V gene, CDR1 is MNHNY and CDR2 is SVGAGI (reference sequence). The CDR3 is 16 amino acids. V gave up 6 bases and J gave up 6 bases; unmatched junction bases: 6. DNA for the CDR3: TGTGCCAGCAGACTGACTAGCGGGGGGGCGGCCGGGGAGCTGTTTTTT. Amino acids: CASRLTSGGAAGELFF.

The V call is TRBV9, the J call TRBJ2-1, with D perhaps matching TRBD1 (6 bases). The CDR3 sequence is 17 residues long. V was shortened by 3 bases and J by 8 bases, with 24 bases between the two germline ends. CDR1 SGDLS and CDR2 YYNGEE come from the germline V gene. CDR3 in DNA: TGTGCCAGCAGCGCCGAGGGGGTTCGGTATCTGACGCATGAGCAGTTCTTC. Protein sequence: CASSAEGVRYLTHEQFF.

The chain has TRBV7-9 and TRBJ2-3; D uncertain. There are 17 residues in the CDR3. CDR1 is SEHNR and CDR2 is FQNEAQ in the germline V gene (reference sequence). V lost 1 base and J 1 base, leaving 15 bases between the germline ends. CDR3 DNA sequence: TGTGCCAGCAGCTTAGAATACCTAAGACGGGGCACAGATACGCAGTATTTT. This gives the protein CASSLEYLRRGTDTQYF.

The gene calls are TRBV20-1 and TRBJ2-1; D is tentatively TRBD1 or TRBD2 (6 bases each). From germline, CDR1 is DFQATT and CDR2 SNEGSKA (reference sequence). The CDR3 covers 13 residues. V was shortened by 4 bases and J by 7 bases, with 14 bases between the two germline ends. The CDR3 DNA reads TGCAGTGCTATTAGGGGGGAGATGAATGAGCAGTTCTTC. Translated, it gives CSAIRGEMNEQFF.

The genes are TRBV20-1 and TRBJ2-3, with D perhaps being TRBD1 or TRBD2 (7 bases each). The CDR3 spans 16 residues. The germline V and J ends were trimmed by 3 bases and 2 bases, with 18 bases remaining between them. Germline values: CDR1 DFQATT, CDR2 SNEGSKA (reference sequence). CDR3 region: CSASPPTGRVTDTQYF. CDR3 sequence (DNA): TGCAGTGCTAGCCCCCCGACAGGGAGGGTCACAGATACGCAGTATTTT.

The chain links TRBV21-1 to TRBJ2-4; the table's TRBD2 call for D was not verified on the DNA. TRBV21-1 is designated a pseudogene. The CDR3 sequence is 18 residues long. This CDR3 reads CASEATRDLGRACDIQYF. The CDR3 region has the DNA TGTGCCAGCGAAGCAACCCGAGATCTCGGGAGGGCCTGTGACATTCAGTACTTC.

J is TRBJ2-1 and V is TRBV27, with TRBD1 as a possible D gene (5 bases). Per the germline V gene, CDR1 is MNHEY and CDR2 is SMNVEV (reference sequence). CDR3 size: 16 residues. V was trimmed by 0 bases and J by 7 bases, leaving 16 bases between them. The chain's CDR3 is CASSLSDISSGNEQFF. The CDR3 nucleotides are TGTGCCAGCAGTTTATCGGACATTAGCTCGGGTAATGAGCAGTTCTTC.

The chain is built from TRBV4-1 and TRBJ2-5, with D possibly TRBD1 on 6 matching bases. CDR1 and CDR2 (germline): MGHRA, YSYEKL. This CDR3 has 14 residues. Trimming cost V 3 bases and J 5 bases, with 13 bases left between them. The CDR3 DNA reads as TGCGCCAGCAGCCATCCACAGGGTTGGGAGACCCAGTACTTC. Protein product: CASSHPQGWETQYF.

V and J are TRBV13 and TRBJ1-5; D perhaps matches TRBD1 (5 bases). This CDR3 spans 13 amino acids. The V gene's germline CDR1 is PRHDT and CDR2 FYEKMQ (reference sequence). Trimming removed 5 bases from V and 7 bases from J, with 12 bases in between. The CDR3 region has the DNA TGTGCCAGCAGCGCAGGGTTGGGGCAGCCCCAGCATTTT. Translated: CASSAGLGQPQHF.

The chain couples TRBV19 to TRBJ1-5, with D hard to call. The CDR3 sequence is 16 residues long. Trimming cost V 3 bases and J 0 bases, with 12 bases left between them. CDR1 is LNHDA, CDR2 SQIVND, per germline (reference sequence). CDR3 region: CASSIAQVPSNQPQHF. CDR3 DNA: TGTGCCAGTAGTATTGCCCAAGTCCCTAGCAATCAGCCCCAGCATTTT.

The CDR3 here is CASSLAVNGGSSYNEQFF. CDR3 nucleotide sequence: TGTGCCAGCAGCTTAGCGGTGAATGGCGGGTCCTCCTACAATGAGCAGTTCTTC. The V and J genes are TRBV7-9 and TRBJ2-1; TRBD2 is a possible D gene (5 bases). Germline lookup yields CDR1 SEHNR and CDR2 FQNEAQ (reference sequence). The germline V and J ends were trimmed by 0 bases and 0 bases, with 15 bases remaining between them. There are 18 residues in the CDR3.

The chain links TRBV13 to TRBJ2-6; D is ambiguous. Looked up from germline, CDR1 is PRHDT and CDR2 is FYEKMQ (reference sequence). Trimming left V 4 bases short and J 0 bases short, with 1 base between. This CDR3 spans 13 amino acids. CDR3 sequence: CASSSSGANVLTF. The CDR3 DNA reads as TGTGCCAGCAGCTCCTCTGGGGCCAACGTCCTGACTTTC.

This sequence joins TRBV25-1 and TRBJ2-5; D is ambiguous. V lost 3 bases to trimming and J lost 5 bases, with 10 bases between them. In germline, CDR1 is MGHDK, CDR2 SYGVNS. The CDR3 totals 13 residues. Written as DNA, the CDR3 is TGTGCCAGCAGTGATCAGTCCGAGGAGACCCAGTACTTC. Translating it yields CASSDQSEETQYF.

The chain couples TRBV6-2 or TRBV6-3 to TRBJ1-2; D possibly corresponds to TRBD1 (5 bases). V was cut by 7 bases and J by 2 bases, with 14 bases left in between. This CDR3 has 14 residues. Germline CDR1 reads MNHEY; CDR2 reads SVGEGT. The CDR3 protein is CASTPEGLNYGYTF. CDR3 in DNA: TGTGCCAGCACCCCAGAGGGGCTCAACTATGGCTACACCTTC.

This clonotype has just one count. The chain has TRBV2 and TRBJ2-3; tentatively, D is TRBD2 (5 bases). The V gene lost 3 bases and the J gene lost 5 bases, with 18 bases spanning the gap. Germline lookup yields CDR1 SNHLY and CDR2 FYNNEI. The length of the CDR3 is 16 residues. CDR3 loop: CASSEWRVWIRDTQYF. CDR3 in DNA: TGTGCCAGCAGTGAGTGGCGGGTTTGGATCCGAGATACGCAGTATTTT.

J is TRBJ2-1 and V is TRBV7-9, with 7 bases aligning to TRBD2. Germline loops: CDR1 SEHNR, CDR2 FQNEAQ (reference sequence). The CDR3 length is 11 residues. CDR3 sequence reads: CASGTMDEQFF. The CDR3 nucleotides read TGTGCTAGTGGGACTATGGATGAGCAGTTCTTC.

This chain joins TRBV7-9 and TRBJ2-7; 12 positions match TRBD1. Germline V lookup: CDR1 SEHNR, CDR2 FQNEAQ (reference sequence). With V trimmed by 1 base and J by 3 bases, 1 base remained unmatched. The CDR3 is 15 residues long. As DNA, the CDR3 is TGTGCCAGCAGCTTAGGGGACAGGGGGCGCTACGAGCAGTACTTC. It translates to CASSLGDRGRYEQYF. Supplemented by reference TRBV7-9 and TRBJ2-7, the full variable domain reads DTGVSQNPRHKITKRGQNVTFRCDPISEHNRLYWYRQTLGQGPEFLTYFQNEAQLEKSRLLSDRFSAERPKGSFSTLEIQRTEQGDSAMYLCASSLGDRGRYEQYFGPGTRLTVT.

Here the CDR3 reads CASSLRGLGQPQHF. DNA of the CDR3: TGTGCCAGCAGCCTCCGAGGGCTAGGTCAGCCCCAGCATTTT. The chain combines TRBV3-1 with TRBJ1-5; D unclear. The CDR3 is 14 amino acids. The germline V and J ends were trimmed by 4 bases and 6 bases, with 13 bases remaining between them. The germline V gene encodes CDR1 LGHDT and CDR2 YNNKEL (reference sequence). Full variable domain (outside the CDR3, taken from reference TRBV3-1 and TRBJ1-5): DTAVSQTPKYLVTQMGNDKSIKCEQNLGHDTMYWYKQDSKKFLKIMFSYNNKELIINETVPNRFSPKSPDKAHLNLHINSLELGDSAVYFCASSLRGLGQPQHFGDGTRLSIL.

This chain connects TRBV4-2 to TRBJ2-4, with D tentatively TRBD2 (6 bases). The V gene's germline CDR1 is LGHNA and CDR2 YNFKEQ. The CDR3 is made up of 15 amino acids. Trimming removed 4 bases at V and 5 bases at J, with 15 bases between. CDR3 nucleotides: TGTGCCAGCAGCCCCCGCGGAGGGAACCAAAACATTCAGTACTTC. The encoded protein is CASSPRGGNQNIQYF.

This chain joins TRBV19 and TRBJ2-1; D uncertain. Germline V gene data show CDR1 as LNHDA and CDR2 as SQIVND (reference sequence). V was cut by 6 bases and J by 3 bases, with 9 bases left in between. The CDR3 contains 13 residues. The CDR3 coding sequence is TGTGCCAGTAGCCGTAGGAGCTACAATGAGCAGTTCTTC. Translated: CASSRRSYNEQFF.